The 19 T cell receptor beta chains below were found in one sample sequenced in a study of shared clonotypes between healthy human individuals. Clones were read by immunoSEQ multiplex PCR, and TCRdb kept only the in-frame ones, dropping some. The sample consists of millions of clones, roughly nine tenths of them appearing once. What was sequenced was naive CD4+ T cells sorted from blood. The subset: CD45RA+ positively selected. All receptors come from a man between 18 and 29 years old in good health.

The chain joins TRBV5-5 to TRBJ2-1; TRBD2 aligns across 13 bases. The CDR3 length is 14 residues. CDR1 and CDR2 from the germline V gene are SGHKS and YYEKEE (reference sequence). V dropped 4 bases and J dropped 7; count of bases not matched to a gene: 2. As DNA, the CDR3 is TGTGCCAGCAGCGGACTAGCGGGAGTAAATGAGCAGTTCTTC. Protein: CASSGLAGVNEQFF.

This clone was seen just once. The rearrangement uses TRBV15 and TRBJ2-7, with TRBD1 identical over 7 bases. J gave up 2 bases and V 0 bases, and 4 bases lay outside the gene matches. This CDR3 is built from 15 residues. CDR1 and CDR2 from the germline V gene are LNHNV and YYDKDF (reference sequence). CDR3 protein: CATSREGQGAYEQYF. The DNA of the CDR3 is TGTGCCACCAGCAGAGAAGGTCAGGGGGCCTACGAGCAGTACTTC.

CDR3 amino acids: CASSLAPQSLNTEAFF. In DNA, the CDR3 is TGTGCCAGCAGCTTAGCCCCCCAAAGCCTGAACACTGAAGCTTTCTTT. This chain uses TRBV7-8 with TRBJ1-1; no clear D. CDR3 length: 16 residues. Trimming pared 0 bases from V and 0 bases from J, leaving 11 bases between. Germline CDR1 SGHVS, CDR2 FQNEAQ.

The chain links TRBV18 to TRBJ1-3; the D is unclear. Germline-derived CDR1 and CDR2 are KGHSH and LQKENI. This CDR3 is 16 amino acids long. V lost 0 bases and J 0 bases, leaving 9 bases between the germline ends. CDR3 region: CASSPPFKSSGNTIYF. The CDR3 nucleotides read TGTGCCAGCTCACCACCGTTCAAGAGCTCTGGAAACACCATATATTTT.

Of note for this clone: Other DNA sequences in this sample translate to the same CDR3. The V call is TRBV5-1, the J call TRBJ1-1; D unresolved. CDR1 SGHRS and CDR2 YFSETQ come from the germline V gene. V was cut by 4 bases and J by 0 bases, with 7 bases left in between. The CDR3 is 13 amino acids. The CDR3 DNA is TGCGCCAGCAGCCTGGACCTGAACACTGAAGCTTTCTTT. Amino acid sequence: CASSLDLNTEAFF.

The chain joins TRBV14 to TRBJ2-5, with 11 bases lining up with TRBD2. From germline, CDR1 is SGHDN and CDR2 FVKESK. This CDR3 spans 15 amino acids. Unmatched junction bases numbered 3, after V lost 5 bases and J lost 1 base. The CDR3 sequence is CASSKGLAVQETQYF. The CDR3 DNA is TGTGCCAGCAGCAAGGGACTAGCGGTCCAAGAGACCCAGTACTTC.

V is TRBV28 and J is TRBJ1-2; D uncertain. The germline CDR1 and CDR2 sequences are MDHEN and SYDVKM. Trimming took off 6 bases at V and 8 bases at J, with 16 bases between the two ends. The CDR3 spans 13 residues. The CDR3 here is CASRPDGLGGYTF. DNA for the CDR3: TGTGCCAGCAGACCCGACGGCCTCGGGGGCTACACCTTC.

The rearrangement links TRBV5-1 to TRBJ1-2; no definite D call. Germline V gene data show CDR1 as SGHRS and CDR2 as YFSETQ. V gave up 4 bases and J gave up 4 bases, with 11 bases separating them. The CDR3 sequence is 13 residues long. CDR3 nucleotide sequence: TGCGCCAGCAGCATGGACGGCAGCTATGGCTACACCTTC. It codes for CASSMDGSYGYTF.

This chain links TRBV7-2 with TRBJ2-2; 7 nucleotides line up with TRBD1. CDR3 length: 15 residues. CDR1 SGHTA and CDR2 FQGNSA come from the germline V gene. V trimming: 5 bases; J trimming: 0 bases; junction bases outside the gene matches: 3. CDR3 sequence: CASSPGQPNTGELFF. The CDR3, as DNA: TGTGCCAGCAGCCCGGGACAGCCGAACACCGGGGAGCTGTTTTTT.

The J gene is TRBJ1-3, the V gene TRBV28; possible D gene TRBD1, 6 bases. This CDR3 has 16 residues. The germline CDR1 and CDR2 sequences are MDHEN and SYDVKM. Trimming removed 8 bases at V and 0 bases at J, with 17 bases between. The CDR3 DNA reads as TGTGCCAGCGTTGACAGGACGGCCCTCTCTGGAAACACCATATATTTT. This gives the protein CASVDRTALSGNTIYF.

The chain employs TRBV30 and TRBJ1-1; 8 bases align to TRBD1. The CDR3 runs to 18 residues. Germline V gene lookup returns CDR1 GTSNPN and CDR2 SVGIG (reference sequence). The V segment lost 2 bases and the J segment 1 base; nucleotides outside the gene matches: 15. The DNA of the CDR3 is TGTGCCTGGAGTCGAGGAGGAAAAACCGGGACAGGGAACACTGAAGCTTTCTTT. Translation: CAWSRGGKTGTGNTEAFF.

The rearrangement links TRBV11-1 to TRBJ2-1; 8 bases align to TRBD1. Germline loops: CDR1 SGHAT, CDR2 FQDESV (reference sequence). After removal of 5 bases from V and 8 bases from J, the junction contained 14 bases not matched to a gene. The CDR3 is 16 residues long. DNA for the CDR3: TGTGCCAGCAGCCCCGTAGGACAGGGACGTGGGGATGAGCAGTTCTTC. It yields the protein CASSPVGQGRGDEQFF.

The chain links TRBV30 to TRBJ1-6, with D uncertain. The CDR3 length is 11 residues. CDR1 and CDR2 from the germline V gene are GTSNPN and SVGIG (reference sequence). The ends were cut back, 4 bases at V and 7 bases at J, with 5 bases in the middle. CDR3 amino acids: CAWTRNSPLHF. CDR3 DNA: TGTGCCTGGACACGAAATTCACCCCTCCACTTT.

The CDR3: CASSYQSYEQYF. CDR3 bases: TGTGCCAGCTCATATCAATCCTACGAGCAGTACTTC. The rearrangement joins TRBV18 to TRBJ2-7; D gene ambiguous. Trimming stripped 5 bases from V and 1 base from J, with 6 bases between. Germline CDR1 and CDR2: KGHSH and LQKENI. The CDR3 loop spans 12 amino acids.

This clone occurred a few times. This sample includes further DNA sequences coding for the same CDR3. The chain recombines TRBV5-1 with TRBJ1-1; D perhaps matches TRBD1 (6 bases). From germline, CDR1 is SGHRS and CDR2 YFSETQ. CDR3 length: 13 residues. V lost 4 bases and J 4 bases, leaving 11 bases between the germline ends. The CDR3 spells CASSLTGATEAFF. DNA of the CDR3: TGCGCCAGCAGCCTCACGGGGGCCACTGAAGCTTTCTTT.

The rearrangement joins TRBV5-6 to TRBJ1-4; no firm D call. Germline V gene data show CDR1 as SGHDT and CDR2 as YYEEEE. V was pared by 4 bases and J by 4 bases, with 11 bases between. The CDR3 contains 14 residues. As DNA, the CDR3 is TGTGCCAGCAGCGCCTTCTGGGTTAATGAAAAACTGTTTTTT. Translation: CASSAFWVNEKLFF.

A single count supports this clone. The chain recombines TRBV30 with TRBJ2-7, with 8 bases identical to TRBD1. V gave up 7 bases and J gave up 1 base; unmatched junction bases: 3. The CDR3 loop spans 12 amino acids. Germline loops: CDR1 GTSNPN, CDR2 SVGIG (reference sequence). The CDR3 region is CAYRDRSYEQYF. CDR3 DNA sequence: TGTGCCTATAGGGACAGGTCCTACGAGCAGTACTTC.

The chain uses TRBV29-1 and TRBJ1-2, with a weak D call TRBD1 (5 bases). The CDR3 extends over 16 amino acids. Germline V gene data show CDR1 as SQVTM and CDR2 as ANQGSEA. V lost 4 bases and J 0 bases, leaving 18 bases between the germline ends. The CDR3 is CSVVSRGASPNYGYTF. The CDR3 DNA follows: TGCAGCGTTGTTAGTCGCGGGGCGAGCCCTAACTATGGCTACACCTTC.

The chain is built from TRBV7-9 and TRBJ1-3, with D unclear. There are 16 residues in the CDR3. Germline CDR1 reads SEHNR; CDR2 reads FQNEAQ (reference sequence). Between the trimmed V and J ends, which lost 5 bases and 4 bases, there was a span of 18 bases. CDR3 DNA sequence: TGTGCCAGCAGCAATTACGGGAAGAACTTCGGAAACACCATATATTTT. Protein sequence: CASSNYGKNFGNTIYF.